This note documents a single T cell receptor (beta chain) sequence. This entry comes from a study of shared clonotypes between healthy human individuals. Measured with immunoSEQ multiplex PCR; TCRdb has only the in-frame clones, and not every one. The data contain under 600,000 clones, almost 97% of them singletons. Trimming took 7 bases from V and 4 from J, leaving 19 bases between them. This CDR3 contains 15 residues. CDR1 and CDR2 (germline): MNHNS, SASEGT. This rearrangement joins TRBV6-1 to TRBJ1-2, with D unresolved. This receptor was identified in a woman under 40 in good health. The sequenced material came from naive CD4+ T cells sorted from blood. As for subset: CD45RA+ positively selected. CDR3 residues: CASIRGVSSLYGYTF. CDR3 DNA: TGTGCCAGCATCCGGGGAGTATCGAGCCTCTATGGCTACACCTTC.